This T cell receptor beta chain is drawn from a study of cytomegalovirus exposure and HLA in healthy donors. About the study: Unique TCRs numbering about 85 million, obtained from HLA-typed donors, made up an early data release. Findings and caveats of the study: Being indistinguishable, some V segments were excluded, TRBV6-2 and TRBV6-3 among them. TCR beta chain V- and J-gene trimming was linked, in a later analysis, to a missense variant in DCLRE1C.

The CDR3 has 14 residues. CDR1 and CDR2 from the germline V gene are SEHNR and FQNEAQ (reference sequence). V was pared by 6 bases and J by 3 bases, with 5 bases of the junction left unmatched. Healthy bone marrow donors made up the cohort. Vbeta (60) and Jbeta (13) primers were used in the PCR. Clones were read by immunoSEQ multiplex PCR, and TCRdb kept only the in-frame ones, dropping some. This sample's table has over 20,000 clones. Comment on this clone: What it binds is unknown.

The clonotype comes from a man aged 55 to 70 in good health and CMV-seropositive. Specimen: PBMCs. The chain uses TRBV7-9 and TRBJ2-3, with TRBD1 matching over 8 bases. The CDR3 nucleotides read TGTGCCAGCAGATTCAGGGGGCTGACAGATACGCAGTATTTT. It yields the protein CASRFRGLTDTQYF. Supplemented by reference TRBV7-9 and TRBJ2-3, the full variable domain reads DTGVSQNPRHKITKRGQNVTFRCDPISEHNRLYWYRQTLGQGPEFLTYFQNEAQLEKSRLLSDRFSAERPKGSFSTLEIQRTEQGDSAMYLCASRFRGLTDTQYFGPGTRLTVL.